This T cell receptor (beta chain) was captured in a study of blood T cell repertoires in COVID-19. As for the study in general: Researchers got acute and convalescent COVID-19 samples from the United States, Italy and Spain. T cells, B-cell-depleted T cells, or PBMCs supplied cDNA or gDNA.

The CDR3 is 14 amino acids. The germline V and J ends were trimmed by 2 bases and 0 bases, with 7 bases remaining between them. Germline V gives CDR1 SEHNR, CDR2 FQNEAQ (reference sequence). Original processing methods: Reference gene primers were amplified, and this amplification served to estimate nucleated cell counts. Repertoires were generated with immunoSEQ multiplex PCR, while TCRdb's copy carries only in-frame clones and drops some. V, J and clone size were drawn from that table, and D and trimming were deduced from the DNA. The sample contains 250,000 to 350,000 clones, about 91% of which appear only once.

This receptor was identified in a woman in her 30s who had recovered from COVID-19. The sequenced material came from peripheral blood. The V gene is TRBV7-9, the J gene TRBJ2-5, with no clear D. The CDR3 here is CASSLINYQETQYF. In nucleotides, the CDR3 is TGTGCCAGCAGCTTAATCAACTACCAAGAGACCCAGTACTTC.